Listed below are T cell receptor beta chains from one sample, sequenced in a study of T cell responses to AZD1222 COVID-19 vaccine. This table comes from immunoSEQ multiplex PCR, and its TCRdb copy is limited to in-frame clones, with some not included. The sample consists of roughly 180,000 clones, 90% to 95% of them appearing once. The material was peripheral blood, obtained 28 days after the second AZD1222 dose. These receptors all come from an adult who received the AZD1222 COVID-19 vaccine. Both conserved end residues are part of each CDR3. The D gene is left open where the match is weak. For some rows the clone size is stated as once, few or many, or as a class when expanded; others skip it.

>TRBD2|TRBJ2-1|.|TRBV27
CASSLTSGHYNEQFF
TGTGCCAGCAGTTTGACTAGCGGACATTACAATGAGCAGTTCTTC
>.|TRBJ2-6|.|TRBV14
CASSHWYTGANVLTF
TGTGCCAGCAGCCACTGGTATACTGGGGCCAACGTCCTGACTTTC
>.|TRBJ1-1|.|TRBV7-2
CASTFGGSGTEAFF
TGTGCCAGCACCTTCGGGGGGTCGGGCACTGAAGCTTTCTTT
>.|TRBJ2-7|.|TRBV7-9
CASSFFRGLEQYF
TGTGCCAGCAGCTTTTTCCGAGGGCTCGAGCAGTACTTC
>.|TRBJ1-1|.|TRBV7-9
CASSLGGLAAQNTEAFF
TGTGCCAGCAGCTTAGGGGGGTTGGCAGCTCAGAACACTGAAGCTTTCTTT
>.|TRBJ2-1|once|TRBV10-1
CASSESVVGVNNEQFF
TGCGCCAGCAGTGAGTCTGTGGTGGGAGTAAACAATGAGCAGTTCTTC
>.|TRBJ1-5|.|TRBV10-3
CAISESGRGRGNQPQHF
TGTGCCATCAGTGAGTCTGGGAGGGGTCGAGGCAATCAGCCCCAGCATTTT
>.|TRBJ1-3|.|TRBV19
CASSITPAVSGNTIYF
TGTGCCAGTAGTATAACCCCGGCAGTCTCTGGAAACACCATATATTTT
>.|TRBJ1-1|.|TRBV11-2
CASRPTFGRQSSNTEAFF
TGTGCCAGCAGGCCCACATTCGGTAGACAGTCTAGCAACACTGAAGCTTTCTTT
>TRBD2|TRBJ2-7|.|TRBV7-9
CASSFSGRSSYEQYF
TGTGCCAGCAGCTTCAGCGGGAGGAGCTCCTACGAGCAGTACTTC
>TRBD2|TRBJ2-1|.|TRBV6-2/TRBV6-3
CASSAWGGSYNEQFF
TGTGCCAGCAGCGCCTGGGGGGGCTCCTACAATGAGCAGTTCTTC
>.|TRBJ1-5|.|TRBV6-1
CASSEVSGPPVPQHF
TGTGCCAGCAGTGAAGTATCGGGGCCGCCGGTGCCCCAGCATTTT
>.|TRBJ1-1|.|TRBV6-5
CASSYSTGSNTEAFF
TGTGCCAGCAGTTACTCGACAGGTTCGAACACTGAAGCTTTCTTT
>.|TRBJ1-2|few|TRBV28
CASSLADPGYGYTF
TGTGCCAGCAGTTTAGCCGACCCCGGGTATGGCTACACCTTC
>TRBD1|TRBJ2-3|.|TRBV7-9
CASNHQGATDTQYF
TGTGCCAGCAATCATCAGGGGGCCACAGATACGCAGTATTTT
>.|TRBJ2-7|.|TRBV11-2
CASSFEGSYEQYF
TGTGCCAGCAGCTTCGAGGGGTCCTACGAGCAGTACTTC
>.|TRBJ2-3|.|TRBV6-2/TRBV6-3
CASSYRLEGDTQYF
TGTGCCAGCAGTTACAGACTAGAAGGAGATACGCAGTATTTT
>TRBD1|TRBJ2-2|.|TRBV6-5
CASSYRGQATGELFF
TGTGCCAGCAGTTATCGGGGACAGGCGACCGGGGAGCTGTTTTTT
>.|TRBJ1-4|.|TRBV10-2
CASSESGTATNEKLFF
TGCGCCAGCAGTGAGTCGGGAACAGCAACTAATGAAAAACTGTTTTTT
>TRBD1|TRBJ2-6|.|TRBV7-2
CASSLEGASGANVLTF
TGTGCCAGCAGCTTAGAGGGGGCGTCTGGGGCCAACGTCCTGACTTTC
>TRBD2|TRBJ2-2|.|TRBV6-4
CASSDGPGGANTGELFF
TGTGCCAGCAGTGACGGGCCCGGGGGGGCCAACACCGGGGAGCTGTTTTTT
>.|TRBJ1-4|.|TRBV18
CASSPPNEKKLFF
TGTGCCAGCTCACCACCTAATGAGAAAAAACTGTTTTTT
>.|TRBJ2-3|.|TRBV6-5
CASSMAGAHTDTQYF
TGTGCCAGCAGCATGGCGGGGGCGCACACAGATACGCAGTATTTT
>.|TRBJ2-1|.|TRBV7-2
CASSLQGSPYNEQFF
TGTGCCAGCAGCTTACAAGGGTCCCCCTACAATGAGCAGTTCTTC
>TRBD1|TRBJ2-4|.|TRBV29-1
CSVEGTGNSLAKNIQYF
TGCAGCGTTGAGGGGACAGGGAACTCTCTAGCCAAAAACATTCAGTACTTC
>.|TRBJ2-7|.|TRBV27
CASSLRPGVGYEQYF
TGTGCCAGCAGTTTAAGACCTGGCGTTGGGTACGAGCAGTACTTC
>.|TRBJ1-2|.|TRBV28
CASSLIGGWGYTF
TGTGCCAGCAGTTTAATAGGGGGATGGGGCTACACCTTC
>TRBD1|TRBJ2-2|.|TRBV11-2
CASSLVRGGELFF
TGTGCCAGCAGCTTAGTCAGGGGGGGGGAGCTGTTTTTT
>.|TRBJ1-6|few|TRBV9
CASSDRDGVNSPLHF
TGTGCCAGCAGCGATAGGGACGGGGTCAATTCACCCCTCCACTTT
>.|TRBJ1-2|.|TRBV9
CASSVQGLGYTF
TGTGCCAGCAGCGTACAGGGCCTAGGCTACACCTTC
>TRBD1|TRBJ1-2|.|TRBV19
CASSTRTGAFYGYTF
TGTGCCAGTAGTACCCGGACAGGGGCCTTCTATGGCTACACCTTC
>.|TRBJ2-1|.|TRBV3-1/TRBV3-2
CASSTYNEQFF
TGTGCCAGCAGTACCTACAATGAGCAGTTCTTC
>.|TRBJ1-5|.|TRBV6-1
CASSDVGDQPQHF
TGTGCCAGCAGTGATGTTGGGGATCAGCCCCAGCATTTT
>TRBD1|TRBJ1-5|.|TRBV7-9
CASSSTIGQDNQPQHF
TGTGCCAGCAGCTCGACTATCGGACAGGATAATCAGCCCCAGCATTTT
>TRBD2|TRBJ2-1|.|TRBV5-4
CASSRTSGSSYNEQFF
TGTGCCAGCAGCCGGACTAGCGGGAGCTCCTACAATGAGCAGTTCTTC
>TRBD1|TRBJ2-2|.|TRBV5-8
CASSSDRGLRTGELFF
TGTGCCAGCAGCTCGGACAGGGGGCTTCGGACCGGGGAGCTGTTTTTT
>.|TRBJ2-3|.|TRBV12-3/TRBV12-4
CASSFWAPDTQYF
TGTGCCAGCAGTTTTTGGGCTCCGGATACGCAGTATTTT
>.|TRBJ1-1|.|TRBV10-3
CAISESSTKGDTEAFF
TGTGCCATCAGTGAGTCGTCAACAAAGGGCGACACTGAAGCTTTCTTT
>TRBD1|TRBJ1-4|.|TRBV9
CASSGSGQANEKLFF
TGTGCCAGCAGCGGATCCGGACAGGCTAATGAAAAACTGTTTTTT
>.|TRBJ2-1|.|TRBV19
CASSSAGGSSYNEQFF
TGTGCCAGTAGTAGCGCAGGGGGGAGCTCCTACAATGAGCAGTTCTTC
>.|TRBJ2-7|once|TRBV12-3/TRBV12-4
CASGIQSSYEQYF
TGTGCCAGCGGAATACAGAGCTCCTACGAGCAGTACTTC
>TRBD1|TRBJ1-1|.|TRBV6-6
CASSSVDRDTEAFF
TGTGCCAGCAGTTCTGTCGACAGGGACACTGAAGCTTTCTTT
>TRBD1|TRBJ1-4|.|TRBV6-5
CASSRTGTGNEKLFF
TGTGCCAGCAGCCGCACCGGGACAGGGAATGAAAAACTGTTTTTT
>TRBD2|TRBJ2-1|.|TRBV7-3
CASSFGLAGDEQFF
TGTGCCAGCAGCTTCGGACTAGCGGGAGATGAGCAGTTCTTC
>.|TRBJ2-5|.|TRBV4-2
CASSQAQQVGETQYF
TGTGCCAGCAGCCAGGCGCAACAGGTTGGAGAGACCCAGTACTTC
>.|TRBJ2-1|.|TRBV28
CASRPLALSYNEQFF
TGTGCCAGCAGACCTCTAGCGCTCAGTTACAATGAGCAGTTCTTC
>.|TRBJ2-6|.|TRBV9
CASSGDSGANVLTF
TGTGCCAGCAGCGGAGACTCTGGGGCCAACGTCCTGACTTTC
>TRBD2|TRBJ2-7|.|TRBV30
CAWSVPREGPYEQYF
TGTGCCTGGAGTGTACCCCGGGAGGGCCCCTACGAGCAGTACTTC
>.|TRBJ2-7|.|TRBV5-1
CASSLALSGAYAEQYF
TGCGCCAGCAGCTTGGCCTTGTCGGGGGCTTATGCCGAGCAGTACTTC
>.|TRBJ1-4|.|TRBV19
CASSIEPAQRKLFF
TGTGCCAGTAGTATTGAGCCAGCCCAGAGGAAACTGTTTTTT